The entry that follows covers one T cell receptor beta chain sequence. Its antigen is as yet unknown. The source of the sample is a study of OX40 agonist ivuxolimab in advanced cancers. Germline V gene sequence: CDR1 MGHRA, CDR2 YSYEKL. Trimming left V 4 bases short and J 7 bases short, with 19 bases between. The CDR3 contains 16 residues. Study-wide results and limits: In the 0.1 to 3.0 mg/kg range, CD4+ and CD8+ blood T cells had expanded clonally by week 6. The study found that CD8+ T cells averaged more expanded clones than CD4+.

At baseline, cycle 4 day 1, and cycle 7 day 1, blood was sampled. The table came from immunoSEQ multiplex PCR; TCRdb's copy has only in-frame clones and leaves some out. Among about 78,000 clones listed, around 86% were seen once. The receptor's source is an adult with an advanced solid tumor such as melanoma, head and neck, liver or kidney cancer. The sample in question was CD4+ or CD8+ T cells sorted from blood, obtained in a trial of the OX40 agonist ivuxolimab. The chain carries TRBV4-1 and TRBJ2-2; D might be TRBD1 or TRBD2, each matching 6 bases. In nucleotides, the CDR3 is TGCGCCAGCAGCCCCGAGGTTCGGGGGCGGGACGGGGAGCTGTTTTTT. Encoded protein: CASSPEVRGRDGELFF.